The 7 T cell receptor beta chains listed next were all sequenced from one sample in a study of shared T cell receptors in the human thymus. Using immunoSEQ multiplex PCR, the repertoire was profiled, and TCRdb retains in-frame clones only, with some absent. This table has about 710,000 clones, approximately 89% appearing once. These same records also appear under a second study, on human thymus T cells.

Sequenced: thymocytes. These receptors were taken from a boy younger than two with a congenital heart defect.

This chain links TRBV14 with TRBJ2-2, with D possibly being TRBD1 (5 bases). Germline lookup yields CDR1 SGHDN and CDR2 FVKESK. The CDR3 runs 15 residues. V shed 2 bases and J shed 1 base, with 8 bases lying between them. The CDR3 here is CASSQLDRNTGELFF. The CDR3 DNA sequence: TGTGCCAGCAGCCAACTCGACAGGAACACCGGGGAGCTGTTTTTT.

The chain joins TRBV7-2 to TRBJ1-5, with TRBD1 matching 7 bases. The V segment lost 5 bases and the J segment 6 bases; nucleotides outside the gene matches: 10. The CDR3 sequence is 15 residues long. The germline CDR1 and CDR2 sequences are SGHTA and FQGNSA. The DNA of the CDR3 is TGTGCCAGCAGCGCTACAGGGGCGGTGGGTCAGCCCCAGCATTTT. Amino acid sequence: CASSATGAVGQPQHF.

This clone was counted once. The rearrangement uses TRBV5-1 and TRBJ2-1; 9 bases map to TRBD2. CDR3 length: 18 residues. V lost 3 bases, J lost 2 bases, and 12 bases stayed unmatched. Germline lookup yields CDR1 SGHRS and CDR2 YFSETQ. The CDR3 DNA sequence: TGCGCCAGCAGCTCCTCCCTAGAGGCGGGGGGGCCCTACAATGAGCAGTTCTTC. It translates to CASSSSLEAGGPYNEQFF.

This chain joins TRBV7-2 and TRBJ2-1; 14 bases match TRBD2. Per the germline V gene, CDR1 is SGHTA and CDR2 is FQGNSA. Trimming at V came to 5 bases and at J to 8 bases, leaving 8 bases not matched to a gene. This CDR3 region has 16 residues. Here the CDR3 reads CASSPGTSGSWYEQFF. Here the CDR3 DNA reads TGTGCCAGCAGCCCAGGGACTAGCGGGAGTTGGTATGAGCAGTTCTTC.

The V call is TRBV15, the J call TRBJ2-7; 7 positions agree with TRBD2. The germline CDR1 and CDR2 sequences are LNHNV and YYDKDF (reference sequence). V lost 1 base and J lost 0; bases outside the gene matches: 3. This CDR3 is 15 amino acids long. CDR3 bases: TGTGCCACCAGCAGAGTCCGCGGGGGCTCCTACGAGCAGTACTTC. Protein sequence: CATSRVRGGSYEQYF.

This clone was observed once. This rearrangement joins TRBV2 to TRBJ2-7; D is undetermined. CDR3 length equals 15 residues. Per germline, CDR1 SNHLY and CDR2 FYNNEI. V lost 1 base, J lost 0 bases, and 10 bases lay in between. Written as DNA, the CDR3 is TGTGCCAGCAGTGAAGTTGTTAGGAGCTCCTACGAGCAGTACTTC. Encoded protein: CASSEVVRSSYEQYF.

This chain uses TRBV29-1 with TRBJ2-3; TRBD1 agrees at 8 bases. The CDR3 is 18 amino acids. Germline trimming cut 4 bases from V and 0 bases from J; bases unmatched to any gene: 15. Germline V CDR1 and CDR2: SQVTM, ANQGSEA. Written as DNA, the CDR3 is TGCAGCGTTGTGGGGGACAGGTCTAGCGTTAGAAGCACAGATACGCAGTATTTT. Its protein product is CSVVGDRSSVRSTDTQYF.